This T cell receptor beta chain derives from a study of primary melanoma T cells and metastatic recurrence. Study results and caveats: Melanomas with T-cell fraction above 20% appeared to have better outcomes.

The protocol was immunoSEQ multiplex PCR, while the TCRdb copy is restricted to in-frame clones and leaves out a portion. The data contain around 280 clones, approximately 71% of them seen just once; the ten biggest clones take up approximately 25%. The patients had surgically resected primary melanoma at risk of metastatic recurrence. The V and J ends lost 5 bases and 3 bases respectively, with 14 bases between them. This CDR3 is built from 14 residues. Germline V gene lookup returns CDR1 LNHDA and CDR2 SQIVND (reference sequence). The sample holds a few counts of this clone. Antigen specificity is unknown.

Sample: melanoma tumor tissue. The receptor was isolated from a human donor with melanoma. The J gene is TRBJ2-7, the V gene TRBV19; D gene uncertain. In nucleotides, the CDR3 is TGTGCCAGTAGTCCGGACGAGGTAGGCTACGAGCAGTACTTC. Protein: CASSPDEVGYEQYF.